This T cell receptor (beta chain) was recorded in a study of regulatory T cells in long-lasting Graves disease. For the study at large: Freshly diagnosed Graves' patients had used antithyroid drugs for under 3 months.

Arm-PCR of CDR3 regions with iRepertoire HTBI primers generated TCR beta libraries. TCRdb called the multiplex PCR reads again in MiXCR, with one record for every CDR3 protein. This sample has over 450,000 distinct CDR3 sequences; around 12% occur once, and the top ten carry almost 9%. This clonotype was detected ten times or more. Its antigen remains unknown. Study-level findings and limits: Persistent disease favored TRBV28, TRBJ1-2 and TRBJ2-5.

The CDR3 spans 14 residues. Deletions cut 10 bases from V and 2 bases from J, with 16 bases between. The germline V gene has CDR1 SGHRS and CDR2 YFSETQ. Time point described: newly diagnosed GD, antithyroid drugs for less than 3 months. After RNA was extracted from PBMCs, the TCR library was made from it. These sequences were also reported in another study, on T cells in Graves' hyperthyroidism and ophthalmopathy. That paper states: HTBI primers were employed in a first-round RT-PCR of the TCR CDR3.

Sequenced here: peripheral blood mononuclear cells (PBMCs), sampled at new diagnosis, from a patient treated with antithyroid drugs. The rearrangement uses TRBV5-1 and TRBJ1-5; tentatively, D is TRBD1 (6 bases). The sequence was obtained from a woman in her twenties or thirties with Graves disease. The CDR3 region is CAWGGRRGNQPQHF. Here the CDR3 DNA reads TGCGCCTGGGGGGGCAGGAGGGGCAATCAGCCCCAGCATTTT.